Listed below are T cell receptor beta chains from one sample, sequenced in a study of blood T cell repertoires in COVID-19. Profiling relied on immunoSEQ multiplex PCR, and the TCRdb table lists in-frame clones only, not all of them. The table shows some 150,000 clones, with roughly four fifths occurring only once. Sequencing input: peripheral blood. The receptors originated from a human donor in a cohort sampled during active COVID-19. Both conserved end residues are part of each CDR3. The order of the fields is D gene, V gene, J gene, CDR3 protein. A D gene is named only where the DNA matches it firmly.

>NA|TRBV19|TRBJ1-2
CASSIAGDYGYTF
>TRBD1|TRBV28|TRBJ2-3
CAIQGAADTQYF
>NA|TRBV29-1|TRBJ1-1
CSVGAGQWGEAFF
>TRBD1|TRBV28|TRBJ1-2
CASSLTGLMGYTF
>TRBD2|TRBV5-1|TRBJ2-5
CASSYSGSRETQYF
>NA|TRBV7-9|TRBJ2-1
CASSPGPGNVGNEQFF
>TRBD2|TRBV7-8|TRBJ2-7
CASSPGLGVREQYF
>NA|TRBV7-8|TRBJ1-2
CASGSSGRPHHYTF
>TRBD2|TRBV14|TRBJ2-1
CASSPGLAGGRNEQFF
>TRBD2|TRBV6-1|TRBJ2-1
CASSELAGVYNEQFF
>NA|TRBV5-1|TRBJ1-1
CASRPSGTQNTEAFF
>TRBD1|TRBV20-1|TRBJ2-2
CSASGQGADTGELFF
>NA|TRBV27|TRBJ2-7
CASNSTGRGGYEQYF
>NA|TRBV2|TRBJ1-4
CASRAANEKLFF
>TRBD2|TRBV9|TRBJ2-1
CASSVGKLAGLDEQFF
>NA|TRBV5-1|TRBJ2-1
CASRGGLGDEQFF
>NA|TRBV30|TRBJ1-1
CAWSPIGTEAFF
>TRBD1|TRBV28|TRBJ2-7
CASRGQPSYEQYF
>NA|TRBV21-1|TRBJ2-7
CASSKFEGGLAAAGHEQYF
>TRBD1|TRBV5-1|TRBJ2-1
CASSLGTGYNEQFF
>TRBD2|TRBV5-1|TRBJ2-1
CASSLGTSGVTEQFF
>TRBD2|TRBV30|TRBJ2-3
CAWSGTSGIRDTQYF
>NA|TRBV5-4|TRBJ2-1
CASSLEGRRSRNEQFF
>TRBD1|TRBV18|TRBJ2-7
CASSPTGIEQYF
>TRBD1|TRBV19|TRBJ1-4
CASSMGLGTGVEKLFF
>TRBD1|TRBV5-4|TRBJ2-7
CASSHGTGTYEQYF
>NA|TRBV19|TRBJ2-5
CASSFQAVQETQYF
>TRBD2|TRBV11-3|TRBJ2-2
CASSLRLAGENTGELFF
>NA|TRBV2|TRBJ2-1
CASSVGPGSVHEQFF
>TRBD1|TRBV6-5|TRBJ2-5
CASSYRQGETQYF
>TRBD1|TRBV11-3|TRBJ2-6
CASSRGGPGANVLTF
>TRBD2|TRBV4-1|TRBJ2-1
CASSQEQGLAEGDEQFF
>NA|TRBV6-2/TRBV6-3|TRBJ1-3
CASSYAGHSGNTIYF
>TRBD1|TRBV11-1|TRBJ1-1
CASSGGQDTEAFF
>NA|TRBV2|TRBJ2-7
CASSEIRLTYYEQYF
>NA|TRBV7-9|TRBJ2-2
CASSLRQVRTGELFF
>TRBD1|TRBV4-2|TRBJ1-6
CASSQTRTGDSSPLHF
>NA|TRBV5-8|TRBJ1-1
CAVQRGGAEAFF
>TRBD1|TRBV28|TRBJ1-4
CASSSPGDRGRHNEKLFF
>TRBD2|TRBV5-1|TRBJ2-1
CASRTTARGVRRGSYNEQFF
>TRBD1|TRBV10-3|TRBJ1-2
CAISEGQVYGYTF
>TRBD2|TRBV6-4|TRBJ2-1
CASSDFAGGYNEQFF
>NA|TRBV6-1|TRBJ1-2
CASSEAALKSHTF
>TRBD1|TRBV28|TRBJ2-7
CASSSPGQGVYEQYF
>TRBD2|TRBV7-6|TRBJ2-2
CASSLAPGSGAGELFF
>NA|TRBV18|TRBJ1-6
CASSAQFGESPLHF
>NA|TRBV5-5|TRBJ2-3
CASSLLPGTDTQYF
>NA|TRBV2|TRBJ1-4
CASSPLRTNEKLFF
>TRBD2|TRBV19|TRBJ2-7
CASSTGGTRGFDEQYF
>TRBD1|TRBV5-8|TRBJ1-1
CASSYETGGWNTEAFF